This is a list of T cell receptor beta chains from one sample in a study of blood T cell repertoires in COVID-19. Produced via immunoSEQ multiplex PCR; TCRdb's table is partial and in-frame only. Among 83,000 or so clones listed, about 87% were seen once. The sequencing input was peripheral blood. The source is a man of 80 years or more with active or convalescent COVID-19. The CDR3 runs from the conserved cysteine through the conserved F or W. The order of the fields is D gene, clone size, V gene, J gene, CDR3 protein, CDR3 DNA. The D gene is left open where the match is weak. Some rows mark clone size as missing; the rest say once, few, many or name a class of expanded clone.

d_call: TRBD1; clone_size: NA; v_call: TRBV25-1; j_call: TRBJ1-1; cdr3_aa: CASSDAGTALLEAFF; cdr3_nt: TGTGCCAGCAGTGACGCCGGGACAGCGCTACTGGAAGCTTTCTTT
d_call: TRBD1; clone_size: few; v_call: TRBV6-5; j_call: TRBJ1-6; cdr3_aa: CASSSAGTGLDSPLHF; cdr3_nt: TGTGCCAGCAGTTCGGCCGGGACAGGCCTCGATTCACCCCTCCACTTT
d_call: TRBD1; clone_size: NA; v_call: TRBV7-9; j_call: TRBJ1-2; cdr3_aa: CASSLGPGQGYGYTF; cdr3_nt: TGTGCCAGCAGCTTAGGGCCGGGACAGGGATACGGCTACACCTTC
d_call: NA; clone_size: NA; v_call: TRBV15; j_call: TRBJ1-5; cdr3_aa: CATSSGGGNQPQHF; cdr3_nt: TGTGCCACCAGCAGCGGAGGGGGCAATCAGCCCCAGCATTTT
d_call: NA; clone_size: NA; v_call: TRBV5-4; j_call: TRBJ2-5; cdr3_aa: CASSINRVIRETQYF; cdr3_nt: TGTGCCAGCAGCATAAACAGGGTTATTCGAGAGACCCAGTACTTC
d_call: NA; clone_size: NA; v_call: TRBV5-1; j_call: TRBJ1-2; cdr3_aa: CASSAGLRNVDYGYTF; cdr3_nt: TGCGCCAGCAGCGCGGGACTGAGGAACGTGGACTATGGCTACACCTTC
d_call: NA; clone_size: NA; v_call: TRBV28; j_call: TRBJ1-2; cdr3_aa: CASSPSGRSNGYTF; cdr3_nt: TGTGCCAGCAGTCCATCAGGGAGGTCTAATGGCTACACCTTC
d_call: TRBD2; clone_size: NA; v_call: TRBV4-1; j_call: TRBJ2-3; cdr3_aa: CASSSRLAGEEDTQYF; cdr3_nt: TGCGCCAGCAGCTCCAGACTAGCGGGAGAGGAAGATACGCAGTATTTT
d_call: NA; clone_size: NA; v_call: TRBV19; j_call: TRBJ2-5; cdr3_aa: CASSTQLDRTQETQYF; cdr3_nt: TGTGCCAGTAGTACCCAGTTAGACAGGACGCAAGAGACCCAGTACTTC
d_call: TRBD1; clone_size: few; v_call: TRBV7-9; j_call: TRBJ2-5; cdr3_aa: CASTGGWGETQYF; cdr3_nt: TGTGCCAGCACAGGGGGCTGGGGGGAGACCCAGTACTTC
d_call: NA; clone_size: NA; v_call: TRBV6-1; j_call: TRBJ2-3; cdr3_aa: CASSESWGGLDTQYF; cdr3_nt: TGTGCCAGCAGTGAGTCTTGGGGGGGCCTCGATACGCAGTATTTT
d_call: NA; clone_size: NA; v_call: TRBV28; j_call: TRBJ1-1; cdr3_aa: CASTQGGERAFF; cdr3_nt: TGTGCCAGCACCCAAGGAGGGGAACGGGCTTTCTTT
d_call: TRBD1; clone_size: NA; v_call: TRBV5-1; j_call: TRBJ1-1; cdr3_aa: CASRSGQEGTEAFF; cdr3_nt: TGCGCCAGCAGATCGGGACAGGAGGGGACTGAAGCTTTCTTT
d_call: TRBD1; clone_size: few; v_call: TRBV6-6; j_call: TRBJ2-2; cdr3_aa: CASTEPGQGPTGELFF; cdr3_nt: TGTGCCAGCACCGAACCGGGACAGGGGCCCACCGGGGAGCTGTTTTTT
d_call: TRBD2; clone_size: NA; v_call: TRBV3-1/TRBV3-2; j_call: TRBJ2-1; cdr3_aa: CASSQDLGLELGQFF; cdr3_nt: TGTGCCAGCAGCCAAGATTTAGGACTAGAGTTGGGGCAGTTCTTC
d_call: NA; clone_size: NA; v_call: TRBV29-1; j_call: TRBJ1-5; cdr3_aa: CSVTEAGGENQPQHF; cdr3_nt: TGCAGCGTAACCGAGGCGGGGGGAGAAAATCAGCCCCAGCATTTT
d_call: NA; clone_size: few; v_call: TRBV28; j_call: TRBJ1-5; cdr3_aa: CASSLIGGRNQPQHF; cdr3_nt: TGTGCCAGCAGTTTAATAGGGGGACGCAATCAGCCCCAGCATTTT
d_call: TRBD1; clone_size: NA; v_call: TRBV6-1; j_call: TRBJ1-3; cdr3_aa: CASSGQGLGDTIYF; cdr3_nt: TGTGCCAGCAGCGGACAGGGTTTGGGAGACACCATATATTTT
d_call: TRBD1; clone_size: NA; v_call: TRBV19; j_call: TRBJ1-4; cdr3_aa: CASSPTQGAGEKLFF; cdr3_nt: TGTGCCAGTAGTCCTACTCAGGGGGCCGGTGAAAAACTGTTTTTT
d_call: NA; clone_size: NA; v_call: TRBV20-1; j_call: TRBJ1-5; cdr3_aa: CSASFRQNSNQPQHF; cdr3_nt: TGCAGTGCAAGTTTCCGACAGAATAGCAATCAGCCCCAGCATTTT
d_call: TRBD1; clone_size: NA; v_call: TRBV9; j_call: TRBJ2-5; cdr3_aa: CASSVADGTGRETQYF; cdr3_nt: TGTGCCAGCAGCGTAGCTGACGGGACAGGGAGGGAGACCCAGTACTTC
d_call: TRBD2; clone_size: NA; v_call: TRBV11-2; j_call: TRBJ2-5; cdr3_aa: CASSLLTSGSQETQYF; cdr3_nt: TGTGCCAGCAGCTTACTCACTAGCGGGTCACAAGAGACCCAGTACTTC
d_call: TRBD1; clone_size: NA; v_call: TRBV11-2; j_call: TRBJ1-6; cdr3_aa: CASSSRDSVSPLHF; cdr3_nt: TGTGCCAGCAGCTCCCGGGACAGCGTTTCACCCCTCCACTTT
d_call: NA; clone_size: few; v_call: TRBV19; j_call: TRBJ1-5; cdr3_aa: CASTPGGHSNQPQHF; cdr3_nt: TGTGCCAGTACCCCTGGAGGCCATAGCAATCAGCCCCAGCATTTT
d_call: NA; clone_size: NA; v_call: TRBV20-1; j_call: TRBJ1-4; cdr3_aa: CSASIPGSLNEKLFF; cdr3_nt: TGCAGTGCTAGTATCCCCGGGTCTCTTAATGAAAAACTGTTTTTT
d_call: TRBD1; clone_size: NA; v_call: TRBV10-2; j_call: TRBJ1-3; cdr3_aa: CASSEQGATNTIYF; cdr3_nt: TGCGCCAGCAGTGAGCAGGGGGCTACGAACACCATATATTTT
d_call: TRBD2; clone_size: NA; v_call: TRBV5-1; j_call: TRBJ2-1; cdr3_aa: CASSLSGASSYNEQFF; cdr3_nt: TGCGCCAGCAGCCTTAGCGGGGCTAGCTCCTACAATGAGCAGTTCTTC
d_call: NA; clone_size: NA; v_call: TRBV29-1; j_call: TRBJ1-1; cdr3_aa: CSVTTSGNTEAFF; cdr3_nt: TGCAGCGTAACGACCTCAGGGAACACTGAAGCTTTCTTT
d_call: TRBD1; clone_size: NA; v_call: TRBV6-5; j_call: TRBJ1-4; cdr3_aa: CASNIPGQGFEKLFF; cdr3_nt: TGTGCCAGCAACATACCGGGACAGGGTTTTGAAAAACTGTTTTTT
d_call: NA; clone_size: NA; v_call: TRBV5-1; j_call: TRBJ2-5; cdr3_aa: CASNRVPGGQETQYF; cdr3_nt: TGCGCCAGCAACCGAGTGCCCGGGGGTCAAGAGACCCAGTACTTC
d_call: NA; clone_size: NA; v_call: TRBV7-2; j_call: TRBJ2-5; cdr3_aa: CASSLGLHQETQYF; cdr3_nt: TGTGCCAGCAGCTTAGGGCTCCACCAAGAGACCCAGTACTTC
d_call: TRBD1; clone_size: NA; v_call: TRBV11-2; j_call: TRBJ1-2; cdr3_aa: CASSTRTGSYGYTF; cdr3_nt: TGTGCCAGTTCTACCCGGACAGGTTCTTATGGCTACACCTTC